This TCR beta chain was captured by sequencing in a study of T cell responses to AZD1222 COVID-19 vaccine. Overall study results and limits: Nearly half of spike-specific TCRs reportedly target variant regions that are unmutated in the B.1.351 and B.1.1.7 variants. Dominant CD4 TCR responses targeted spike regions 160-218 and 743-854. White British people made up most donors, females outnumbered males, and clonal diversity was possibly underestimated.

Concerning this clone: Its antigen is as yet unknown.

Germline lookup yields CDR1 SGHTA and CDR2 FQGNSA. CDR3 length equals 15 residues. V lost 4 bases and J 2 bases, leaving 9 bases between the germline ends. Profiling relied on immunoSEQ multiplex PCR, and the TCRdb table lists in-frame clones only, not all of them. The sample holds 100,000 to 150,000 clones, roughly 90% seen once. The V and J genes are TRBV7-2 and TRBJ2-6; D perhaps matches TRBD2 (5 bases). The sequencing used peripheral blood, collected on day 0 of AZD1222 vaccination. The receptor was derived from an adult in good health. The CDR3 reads CASSSRGAGANVLTF. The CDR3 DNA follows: TGTGCCAGCAGCTCCCGGGGAGCTGGGGCCAACGTCCTGACTTTC.